The TCR beta chain under discussion was sequenced for a study of cytomegalovirus exposure and HLA in healthy donors. Vbeta (60) and Jbeta (13) primers were used in the PCR. Method: immunoSEQ multiplex PCR; TCRdb's copy keeps in-frame clones and lacks some. The repertoire table contains about 200,000 clones. V lost 4 bases and J lost 0; bases outside the gene matches: 3. Germline CDR1 reads SGDLS; CDR2 reads YYNGEE. The CDR3 extends over 15 amino acids. The chain employs TRBV9 and TRBJ1-4; 7 positions match TRBD1. Input material: PBMCs. This receptor was identified in a man between 25 and 39 years old in good health and CMV-seronegative. The CDR3 DNA follows: TGTGCCAGCAGCCTAGGGACAGCAACTAATGAAAAACTGTTTTTT. Its protein product is CASSLGTATNEKLFF. The full variable domain, completed using reference TRBV9 and TRBJ1-4, is DSGVTQTPKHLITATGQRVTLRCSPRSGDLSVYWYQQSLDQGLQFLIQYYNGEERAKGNILERFSAQQFPDLHSELNLSSLELGDSALYFCASSLGTATNEKLFFGSGTQLSVL.